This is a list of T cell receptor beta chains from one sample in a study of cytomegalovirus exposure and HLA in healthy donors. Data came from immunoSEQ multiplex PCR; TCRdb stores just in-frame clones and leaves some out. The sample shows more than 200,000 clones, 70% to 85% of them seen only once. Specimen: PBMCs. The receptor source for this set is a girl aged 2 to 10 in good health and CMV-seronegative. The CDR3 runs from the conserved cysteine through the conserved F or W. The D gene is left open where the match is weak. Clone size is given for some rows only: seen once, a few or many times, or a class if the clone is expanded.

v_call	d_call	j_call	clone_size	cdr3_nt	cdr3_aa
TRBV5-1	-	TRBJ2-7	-	TGCGCCAGCAGCTTAGAGCGTACGTGTGAGCAGTACTTC	CASSLERTCEQYF
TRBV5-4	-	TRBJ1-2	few	TGTGCCAGCAGCCCGGACAGAAACTATGGCTACACCTTC	CASSPDRNYGYTF
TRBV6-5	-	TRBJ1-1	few	TGTGCCAGCAACCGAGAGGATTCGAACACTGAAGCTTTCTTT	CASNREDSNTEAFF
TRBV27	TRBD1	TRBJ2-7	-	TGTGCCAGCAGTCCGGGGACAGGGTTCTACGAGCAGTACTTC	CASSPGTGFYEQYF
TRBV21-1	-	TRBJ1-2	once	TGTGCCAGCAGCAAAGACCGGGACAGGGGGCTTGACTATGGCTACACCTTC	CASSKDRDRGLDYGYTF
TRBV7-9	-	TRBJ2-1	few	TGTGCCAGCAGCAAAGGGGGGGCCTACAATGAGCAGTTCTTC	CASSKGGAYNEQFF
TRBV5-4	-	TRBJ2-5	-	TGTGCCAGCAGCAGGGGAGGTGAGCAGTACTTC	CASSRGGEQYF
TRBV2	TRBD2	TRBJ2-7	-	TGTGCCAGCAGGGAGGGACTAGCGGGAGAATACGAGCAGTACTTC	CASREGLAGEYEQYF
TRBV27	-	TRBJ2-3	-	TGTGCCAGCAGTTTAATCGCAGATACGCAGTATTTT	CASSLIADTQYF
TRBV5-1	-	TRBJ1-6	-	TGCGCCAGCAGCCGGGACTGGAATAATTCACCCCTCCACTTT	CASSRDWNNSPLHF
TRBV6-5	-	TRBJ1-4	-	TGTGCCAGCAGTTACGGGGAGGGCGGTGAAAAACTGTTTTTT	CASSYGEGGEKLFF
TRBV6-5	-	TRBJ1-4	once	TGTGCCAGCAGACAAATGGTGGGGCTATGGGGTAAACTGTTTTTT	CASRQMVGLWGKLFF
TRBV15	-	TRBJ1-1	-	TGTGCCACCAGCAGGATCGGCGGGGAAGCTTTCTTT	CATSRIGGEAFF
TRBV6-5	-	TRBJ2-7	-	TGTGCCAGCAGTTACTCCCGACTGAGATACGAGCAGTACTTC	CASSYSRLRYEQYF
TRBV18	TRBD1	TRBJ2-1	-	TGTGCCAGCTCACCACGGAGACCAGGGGGATCCTTAGACAATGAGCAGTTCTTC	CASSPRRPGGSLDNEQFF
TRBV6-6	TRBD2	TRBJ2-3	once	TGTGCCAGCTCTAGCGGGTCTAGCACAGATACGCAGTATTTT	CASSSGSSTDTQYF
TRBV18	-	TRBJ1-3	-	TGTGCCAGCGCACTGGACAGATCTGGAAACACCATATATTTT	CASALDRSGNTIYF
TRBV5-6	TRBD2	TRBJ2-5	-	TGTGCCAGCAGCCTCCCTAGCGGGAGACCTCAAGAGACCCAGTACTTC	CASSLPSGRPQETQYF
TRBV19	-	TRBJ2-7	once	TGTGCCAGTAGTATGCTGCCTCAGAGCGGCCCTCCGTACGAGCAGTACTTC	CASSMLPQSGPPYEQYF
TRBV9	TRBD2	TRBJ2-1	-	TGTGCCAGCAGCGTAGAGGGGGGACCCAGCGGGGGAAATGAGCAGTTCTTC	CASSVEGGPSGGNEQFF
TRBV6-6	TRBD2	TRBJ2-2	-	TGTGCCAGCAGCCTAACCCGGGACTACAACACCGGGGAGCTGTTTTTT	CASSLTRDYNTGELFF
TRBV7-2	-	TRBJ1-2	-	TGTGCCAGCAGCTCAGGCCTAGGCTACACCTTC	CASSSGLGYTF
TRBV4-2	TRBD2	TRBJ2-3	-	TGTGCCAGCAGCCAAGACAGAGCGGGGGGGCTCAGGGGGGATACGCAGTATTTT	CASSQDRAGGLRGDTQYF
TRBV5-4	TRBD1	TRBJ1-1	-	TGTGCCAGCAGCCGTGGAACAGGGGACCTCATGAACACTGAAGCTTTCTTT	CASSRGTGDLMNTEAFF
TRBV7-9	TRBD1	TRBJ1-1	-	TGTGCCAGCAGCTTAGCAGGGGGCAGTGAGACTGAAGCTTTCTTT	CASSLAGGSETEAFF
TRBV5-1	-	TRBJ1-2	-	TGCGCCAGCAGCGTGGGGGGGGTGACGGCTAGCTATGGCTACACCTTC	CASSVGGVTASYGYTF
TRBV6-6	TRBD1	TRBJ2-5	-	TGTGCCAGCAGTCTCTACAGGGGGCTACGAGAGACCCAGTACTTC	CASSLYRGLRETQYF
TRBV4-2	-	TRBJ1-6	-	TGTGCCAGCAGCCAAGACTCAGGCGGGGGGCCGTCACCCCTCCACTTT	CASSQDSGGGPSPLHF
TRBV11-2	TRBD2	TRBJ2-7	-	TGTGCCAGCAGCCGACTAGCGGGAGCGATCGGCAACGAGCAGTACTTC	CASSRLAGAIGNEQYF
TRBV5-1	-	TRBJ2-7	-	TGCGCCAGCAGCTTAACAACCTACGAGCAGTACTTC	CASSLTTYEQYF
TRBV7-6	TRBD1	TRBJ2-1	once	TGTGCCAGCAGCCGCAGGGGGCCGAGCTCCTACAATGAGCAGTTCTTC	CASSRRGPSSYNEQFF
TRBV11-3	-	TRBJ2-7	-	TGTGCCAGCAGCTTAGGACAGTCCTACGAGCAGTACTTC	CASSLGQSYEQYF
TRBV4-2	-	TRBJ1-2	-	TGTGCCAGCAGCCAAGAATCCCGGGCAGGGGGCTACACCTTC	CASSQESRAGGYTF